Below, one T cell receptor (beta chain) is given with its context. The sample belongs to a study of T-cell reconstitution after alpha-beta-depleted transplantation in children. Germline V lookup: CDR1 SGHTA, CDR2 FQGNSA. V gave up 5 bases and J gave up 8 bases, with 16 bases separating them. This CDR3 is built from 15 residues. For TCRbeta, the library was prepared with unique molecular identifiers. Via MiXCR, TCRdb re-called the PCR reads, giving one row per CDR3 protein. The sample comprises around 480,000 distinct CDR3 sequences, about 33% of which are singletons, and roughly 2.5% rests with the top ten.

This chain uses TRBV7-2 with TRBJ1-6; D is ambiguous. The receptor was isolated from a human donor who donated a stem cell graft to a child with aplastic anemia. Sequenced material: PBMCs from the stem cell graft donor, taken from the stem cell graft. DNA for the CDR3: TGTGCCAGCAGCCCTCAGATAGGGATGGATTCACCCCTCCACTTT. Translated, it gives CASSPQIGMDSPLHF.